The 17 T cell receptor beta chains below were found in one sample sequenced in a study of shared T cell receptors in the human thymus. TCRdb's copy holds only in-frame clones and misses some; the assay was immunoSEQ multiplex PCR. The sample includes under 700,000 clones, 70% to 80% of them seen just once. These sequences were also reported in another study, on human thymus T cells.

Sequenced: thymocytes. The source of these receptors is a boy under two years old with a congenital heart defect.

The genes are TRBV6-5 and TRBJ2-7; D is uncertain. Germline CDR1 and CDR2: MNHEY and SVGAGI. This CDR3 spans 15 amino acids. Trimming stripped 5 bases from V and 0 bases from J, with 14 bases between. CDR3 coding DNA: TGTGCCAGCAGTCCTACAGAGCTCGTCTCCTACGAGCAGTACTTC. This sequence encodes CASSPTELVSYEQYF.

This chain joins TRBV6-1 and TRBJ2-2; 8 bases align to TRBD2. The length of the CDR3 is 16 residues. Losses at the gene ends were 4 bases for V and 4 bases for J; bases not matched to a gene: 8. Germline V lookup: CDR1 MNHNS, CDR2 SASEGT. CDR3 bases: TGTGCCAGCAGTGGGGGGGGGACTAGTGGCACCGGGGAGCTGTTTTTT. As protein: CASSGGGTSGTGELFF.

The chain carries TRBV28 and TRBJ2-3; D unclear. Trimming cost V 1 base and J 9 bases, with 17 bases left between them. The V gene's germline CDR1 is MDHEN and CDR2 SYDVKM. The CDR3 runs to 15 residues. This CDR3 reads CASSLLLTLRSTQYF. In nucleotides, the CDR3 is TGTGCCAGCAGTTTATTATTGACCCTAAGGAGCACGCAGTATTTT. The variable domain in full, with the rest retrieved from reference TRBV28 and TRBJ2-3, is DVKVTQSSRYLVKRTGEKVFLECVQDMDHENMFWYRQDPGLGLRLIYFSYDVKMKEKGDIPEGYSVSREKKERFSLILESASTNQTSMYLCASSLLLTLRSTQYFGPGTRLTVL.

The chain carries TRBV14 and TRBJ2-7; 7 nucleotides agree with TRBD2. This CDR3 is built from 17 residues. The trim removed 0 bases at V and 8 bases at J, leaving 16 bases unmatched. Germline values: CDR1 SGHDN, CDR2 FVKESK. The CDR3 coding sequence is TGTGCCAGCAGCCAAGAGCGGCGGGCGGGAGAGGGAGAACAGCAGTACTTC. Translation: CASSQERRAGEGEQQYF. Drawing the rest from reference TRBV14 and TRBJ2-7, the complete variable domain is EAGVTQFPSHSVIEKGQTVTLRCDPISGHDNLYWYRRVMGKEIKFLLHFVKESKQDESGMPNNRFLAERTGGTYSTLKVQPAELEDSGVYFCASSQERRAGEGEQQYFGPGTRLTVT.

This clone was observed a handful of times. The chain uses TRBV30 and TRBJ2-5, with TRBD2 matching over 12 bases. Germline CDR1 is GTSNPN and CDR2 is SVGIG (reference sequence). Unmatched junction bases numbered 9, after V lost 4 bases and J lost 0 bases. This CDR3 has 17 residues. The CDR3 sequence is CAWKGRGTSGYQETQYF. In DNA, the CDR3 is TGTGCCTGGAAGGGAAGGGGGACTAGCGGGTACCAAGAGACCCAGTACTTC.

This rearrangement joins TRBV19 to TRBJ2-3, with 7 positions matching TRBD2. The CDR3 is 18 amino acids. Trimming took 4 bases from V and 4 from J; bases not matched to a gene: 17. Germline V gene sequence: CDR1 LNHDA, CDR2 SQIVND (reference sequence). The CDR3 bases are TGTGCCAGTAGTAGGTGTTTGCGCGCGGGAGAGAACGCAGATACGCAGTATTTT. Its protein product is CASSRCLRAGENADTQYF.

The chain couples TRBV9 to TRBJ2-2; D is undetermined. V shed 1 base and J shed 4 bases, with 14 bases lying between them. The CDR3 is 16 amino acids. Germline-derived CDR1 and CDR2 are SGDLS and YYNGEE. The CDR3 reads CASSVWAGSGTGELFF. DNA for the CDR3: TGTGCCAGCAGCGTATGGGCAGGTAGTGGCACCGGGGAGCTGTTTTTT.

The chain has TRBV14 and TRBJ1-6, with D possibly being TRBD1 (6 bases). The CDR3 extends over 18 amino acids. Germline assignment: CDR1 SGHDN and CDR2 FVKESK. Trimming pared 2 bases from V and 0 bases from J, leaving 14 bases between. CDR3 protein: CASSQYRQESSYNSPLHF. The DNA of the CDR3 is TGTGCCAGCAGCCAATATCGACAGGAATCCTCCTATAATTCACCCCTCCACTTT.

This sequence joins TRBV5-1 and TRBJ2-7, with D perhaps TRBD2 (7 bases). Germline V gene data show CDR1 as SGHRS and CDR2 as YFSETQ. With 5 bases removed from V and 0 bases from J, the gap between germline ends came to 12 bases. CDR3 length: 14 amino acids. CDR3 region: CASRERGHSYEQYF. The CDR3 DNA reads TGCGCCAGCAGAGAGCGGGGACACTCCTACGAGCAGTACTTC.

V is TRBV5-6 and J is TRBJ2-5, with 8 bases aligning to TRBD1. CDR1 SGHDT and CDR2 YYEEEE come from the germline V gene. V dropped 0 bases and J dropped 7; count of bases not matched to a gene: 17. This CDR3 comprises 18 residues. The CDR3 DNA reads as TGTGCCAGCAGCTTGGCGCCGACAGGGGCGTCCCGATTTTGGACCCAGTACTTC. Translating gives CASSLAPTGASRFWTQYF.

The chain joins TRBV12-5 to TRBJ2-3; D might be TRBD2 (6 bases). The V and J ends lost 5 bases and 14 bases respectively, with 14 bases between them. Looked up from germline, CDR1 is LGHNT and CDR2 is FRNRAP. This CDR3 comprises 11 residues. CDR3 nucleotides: TGTGCTAGTGGTGGAGGGTCCTCAAGGTATTTT. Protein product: CASGGGSSRYF.

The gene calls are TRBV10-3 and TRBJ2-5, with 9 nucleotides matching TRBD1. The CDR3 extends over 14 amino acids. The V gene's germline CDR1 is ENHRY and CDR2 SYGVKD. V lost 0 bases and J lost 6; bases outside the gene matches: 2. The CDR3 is CAISESGQGKTQYF. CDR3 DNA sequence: TGTGCCATCAGTGAGTCGGGACAGGGAAAGACCCAGTACTTC.

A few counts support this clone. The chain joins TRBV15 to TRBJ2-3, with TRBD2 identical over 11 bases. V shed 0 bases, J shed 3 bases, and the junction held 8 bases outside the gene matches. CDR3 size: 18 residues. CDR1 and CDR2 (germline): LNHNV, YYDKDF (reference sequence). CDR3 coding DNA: TGTGCCACCAGCAGAGATGGGGCACTAGCGGGAGTGACAGATACGCAGTATTTT. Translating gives CATSRDGALAGVTDTQYF.

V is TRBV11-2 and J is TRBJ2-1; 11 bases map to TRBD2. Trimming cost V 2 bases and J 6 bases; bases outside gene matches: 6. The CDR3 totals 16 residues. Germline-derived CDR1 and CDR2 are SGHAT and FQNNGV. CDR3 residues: CASSLIRLAGGNEQFF. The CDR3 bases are TGTGCCAGCAGCTTAATTCGGCTAGCGGGAGGCAATGAGCAGTTCTTC.

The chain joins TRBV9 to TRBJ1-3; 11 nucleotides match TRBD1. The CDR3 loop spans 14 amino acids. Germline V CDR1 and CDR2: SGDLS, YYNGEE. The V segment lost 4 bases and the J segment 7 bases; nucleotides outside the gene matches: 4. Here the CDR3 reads CASSPGTGGNTIYF. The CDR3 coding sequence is TGTGCCAGCAGCCCTGGGACAGGGGGGAACACCATATATTTT.

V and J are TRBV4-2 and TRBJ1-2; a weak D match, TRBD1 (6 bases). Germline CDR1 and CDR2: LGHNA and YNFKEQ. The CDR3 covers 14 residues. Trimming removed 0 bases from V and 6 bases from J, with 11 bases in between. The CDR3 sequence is CASSQDPGVNGYTF. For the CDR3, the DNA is TGTGCCAGCAGCCAAGATCCAGGGGTGAATGGCTACACCTTC.

The DNA for the CDR3 is TGTGCCAGCAGCTCCCGGGGGGAGAAGACCCAGTACTTC. Its translation is CASSSRGEKTQYF. J is TRBJ2-5 and V is TRBV5-6, with TRBD2 matching 7 bases. V lost 3 bases to trimming and J lost 6 bases; unmatched junction nucleotides: 5. Looked up from germline, CDR1 is SGHDT and CDR2 is YYEEEE. The CDR3 is 13 amino acids.